Listed below are T cell receptor beta chains from one sample, sequenced in a study of T-cell memory formation after mild COVID-19. Each CDR3 protein gets one entry after TCRdb re-called the 5' RACE reads with MiXCR. This sample has over 400,000 distinct CDR3 sequences, with less than 25% found just once. The sequenced sample was PBMCs or a T cell subset sorted from them (not recorded which). The receptors shown here come from an adult woman who had mild COVID-19 (a few samples of this study predate the infection). Cell type and time point are not known. CDR3s leave out the opening cysteine and the closing phenylalanine or tryptophan. The order of the fields is CDR3 protein, J gene, V gene, CDR3 length.

AISESTDTQY	TRBJ2-3	TRBV10-3	10
ASSSHSPISEQF	TRBJ2-1	TRBV7-9	12
SASTGRDYNEQF	TRBJ2-1	TRBV20-1	12
ASSRPGAYEQY	TRBJ2-7	TRBV2	11
ASTETSGGDNEQF	TRBJ2-1	TRBV5-1	13
ASSDRYNEQF	TRBJ2-1	TRBV12-3/TRBV12-4	10
ATTPGRDYQETQY	TRBJ2-5	TRBV2	13
ASSDAGRWSSYEQY	TRBJ2-7	TRBV25-1	14
ATSDYTGTVPKLF	TRBJ1-1	TRBV24-1	13
ASSSFDRSNEQF	TRBJ2-1	TRBV7-9	12
AIDQGPNYEQY	TRBJ2-7	TRBV10-3	11
SAGGGRSANEQF	TRBJ2-1	TRBV29-1	12
ASSGGTAHNEQF	TRBJ2-1	TRBV25-1	12
SALTGSYEQY	TRBJ2-7	TRBV20-1	10
ASSISGSLYNEQF	TRBJ2-1	TRBV7-9	13
ASSMSSYEQY	TRBJ2-7	TRBV14	10
ASSLTGSGDRGRQPQH	TRBJ1-5	TRBV7-9	16
ASSQETSGGADEQF	TRBJ2-1	TRBV4-2	14
ASSLDPVAGELF	TRBJ2-2	TRBV5-5	12
ASSPPGQGVPHEQF	TRBJ2-1	TRBV5-6	14
ASSPGVLLGDEQF	TRBJ2-1	TRBV18	13
ASSQAPGRDGGYT	TRBJ1-2	TRBV4-1	13
ASSFQDRGYNQPQH	TRBJ1-5	TRBV12-3/TRBV12-4	14